This T cell receptor (beta chain) was obtained from a study of T cell responses to AZD1222 COVID-19 vaccine. Study observations and caveats: Regions 160-218 and 743-854 dominated among vaccine-associated CD4 TCRs spanning spike.

Regarding this clone: Its antigen is unknown.

Method: immunoSEQ multiplex PCR; TCRdb's copy keeps in-frame clones and lacks some. In the table there are tens of thousands of clones, roughly 90% of which are singletons. Germline CDR1 LNHDA, CDR2 SQIVND (reference sequence). The CDR3 is 15 amino acids. Trimming left V 6 bases short and J 4 bases short, with 16 bases between. This material consisted of peripheral blood, taken 28 days after the second AZD1222 dose. The receptor was derived from an adult who received the AZD1222 COVID-19 vaccine. The chain couples TRBV19 to TRBJ1-5; TRBD1 might be the D (6 bases). CDR3 nucleotides: TGTGCCAGTAGCGAACTTGACAGGTCAAATCAGCCCCAGCATTTT. Protein sequence: CASSELDRSNQPQHF.